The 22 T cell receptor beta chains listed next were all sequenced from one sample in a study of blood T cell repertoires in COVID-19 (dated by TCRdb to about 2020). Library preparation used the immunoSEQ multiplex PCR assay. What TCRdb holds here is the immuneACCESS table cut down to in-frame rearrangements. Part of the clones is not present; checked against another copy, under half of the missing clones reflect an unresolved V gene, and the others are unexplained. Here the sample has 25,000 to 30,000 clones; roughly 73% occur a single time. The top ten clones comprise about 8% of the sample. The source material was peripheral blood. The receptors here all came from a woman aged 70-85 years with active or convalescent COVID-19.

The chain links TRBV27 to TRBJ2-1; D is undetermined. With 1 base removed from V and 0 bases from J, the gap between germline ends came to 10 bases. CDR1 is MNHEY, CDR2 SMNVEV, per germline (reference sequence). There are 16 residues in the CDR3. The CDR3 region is CASSLFGSASYNEQFF. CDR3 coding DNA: TGTGCCAGCAGTTTATTCGGGTCAGCCTCCTACAATGAGCAGTTCTTC.

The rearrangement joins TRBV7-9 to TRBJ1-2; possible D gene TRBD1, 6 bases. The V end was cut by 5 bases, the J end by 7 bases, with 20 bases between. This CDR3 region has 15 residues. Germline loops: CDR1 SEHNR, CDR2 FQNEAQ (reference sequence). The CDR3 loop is CASSPAGGRTLGYTF. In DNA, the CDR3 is TGTGCCAGCAGCCCCGCGGGGGGCAGAACTCTTGGCTACACCTTC.

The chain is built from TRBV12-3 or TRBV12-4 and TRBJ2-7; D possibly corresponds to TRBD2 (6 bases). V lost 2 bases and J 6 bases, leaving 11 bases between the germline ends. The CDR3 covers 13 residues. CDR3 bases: TGTGCCAGCAGTTTACGGGGGAACTCCGAGCAGTACTTC. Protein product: CASSLRGNSEQYF.

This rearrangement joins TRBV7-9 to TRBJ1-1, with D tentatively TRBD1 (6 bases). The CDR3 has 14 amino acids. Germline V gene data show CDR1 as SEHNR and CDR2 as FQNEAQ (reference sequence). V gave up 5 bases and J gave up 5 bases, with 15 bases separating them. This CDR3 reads CASSARDTRTEAFF. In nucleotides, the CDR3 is TGTGCCAGCAGCGCCCGGGACACAAGGACTGAAGCTTTCTTT.

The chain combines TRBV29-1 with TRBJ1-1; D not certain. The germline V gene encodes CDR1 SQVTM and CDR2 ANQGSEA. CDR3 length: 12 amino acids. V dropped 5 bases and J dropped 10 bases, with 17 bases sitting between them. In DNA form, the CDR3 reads TGCAGCGTTTTCTCTCCTCCGTCGTTAGCTTTCTTT. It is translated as CSVFSPPSLAFF. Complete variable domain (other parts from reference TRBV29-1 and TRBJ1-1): SAVISQKPSRDICQRGTSLTIQCQVDSQVTMMFWYRQQPGQSLTLIATANQGSEATYESGFVIDKFPISRPNLTFSTLTVSNMSPEDSSIYLCSVFSPPSLAFFGQGTRLTVV.

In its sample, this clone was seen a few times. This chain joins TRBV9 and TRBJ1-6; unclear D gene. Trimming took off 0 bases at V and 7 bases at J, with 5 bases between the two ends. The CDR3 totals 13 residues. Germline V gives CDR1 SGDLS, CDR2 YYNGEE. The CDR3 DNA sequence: TGTGCCAGCAGCGTAGTTCTGAATTCACCCCTCCACTTT. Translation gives CASSVVLNSPLHF.

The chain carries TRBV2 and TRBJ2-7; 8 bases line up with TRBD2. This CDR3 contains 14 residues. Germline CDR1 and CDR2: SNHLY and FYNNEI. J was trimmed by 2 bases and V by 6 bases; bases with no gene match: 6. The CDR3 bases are TGTGCCAGCAGCGGACTAGCACAGGCCTACGAGCAGTACTTC. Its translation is CASSGLAQAYEQYF. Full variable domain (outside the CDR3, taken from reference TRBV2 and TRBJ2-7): EPEVTQTPSHQVTQMGQEVILRCVPISNHLYFYWYRQILGQKVEFLVSFYNNEISEKSEIFDDQFSVERPDGSNFTLKIRSTKLEDSAMYFCASSGLAQAYEQYFGPGTRLTVT.

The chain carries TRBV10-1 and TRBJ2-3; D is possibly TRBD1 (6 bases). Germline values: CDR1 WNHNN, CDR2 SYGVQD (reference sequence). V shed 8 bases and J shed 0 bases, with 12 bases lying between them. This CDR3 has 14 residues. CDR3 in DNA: TGCGCCAGCTCAACAGGGCTCAGCACAGATACGCAGTATTTT. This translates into CASSTGLSTDTQYF.

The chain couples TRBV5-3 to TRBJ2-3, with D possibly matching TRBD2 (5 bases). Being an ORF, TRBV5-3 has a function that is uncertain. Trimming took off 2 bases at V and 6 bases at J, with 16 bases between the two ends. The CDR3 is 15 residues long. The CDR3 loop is CARSFTSARQDTQYF. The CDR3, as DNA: TGTGCCAGAAGCTTTACTAGTGCCCGGCAGGATACGCAGTATTTT.

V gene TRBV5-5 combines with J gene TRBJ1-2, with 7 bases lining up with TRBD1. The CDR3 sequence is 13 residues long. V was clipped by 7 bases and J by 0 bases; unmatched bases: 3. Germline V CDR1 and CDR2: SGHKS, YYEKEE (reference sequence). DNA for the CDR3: TGTGCCAGCGGGACAGCCCCTAACTATGGCTACACCTTC. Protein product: CASGTAPNYGYTF. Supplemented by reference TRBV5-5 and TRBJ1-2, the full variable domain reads DAGVTQSPTHLIKTRGQQVTLRCSPISGHKSVSWYQQVLGQGPQFIFQYYEKEERGRGNFPDRFSARQFPNYSSELNVNALLLGDSALYLCASGTAPNYGYTFGSGTRLTVV.

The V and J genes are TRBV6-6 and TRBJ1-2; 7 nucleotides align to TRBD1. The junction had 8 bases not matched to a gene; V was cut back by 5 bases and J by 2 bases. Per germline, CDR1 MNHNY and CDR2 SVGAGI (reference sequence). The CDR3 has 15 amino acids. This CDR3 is CASSRDSVSNYGYTF. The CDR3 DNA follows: TGTGCCAGCAGTCGGGACAGTGTCTCGAACTATGGCTACACCTTC.

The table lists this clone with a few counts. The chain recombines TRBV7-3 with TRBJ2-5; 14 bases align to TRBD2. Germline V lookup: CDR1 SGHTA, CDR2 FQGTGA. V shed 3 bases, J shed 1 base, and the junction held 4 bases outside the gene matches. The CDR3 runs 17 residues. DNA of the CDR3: TGTGCCAGCAGCTTTGGGACTAGCGGGGGCCTCCAAGAGACCCAGTACTTC. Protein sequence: CASSFGTSGGLQETQYF.

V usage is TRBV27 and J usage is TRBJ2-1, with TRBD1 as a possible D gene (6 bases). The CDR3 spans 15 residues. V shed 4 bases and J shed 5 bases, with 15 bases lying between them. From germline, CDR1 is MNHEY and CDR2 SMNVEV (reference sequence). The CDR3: CASSSLGTFHNEQFF. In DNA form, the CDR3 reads TGTGCCAGCAGTTCCCTCGGGACATTCCACAATGAGCAGTTCTTC.

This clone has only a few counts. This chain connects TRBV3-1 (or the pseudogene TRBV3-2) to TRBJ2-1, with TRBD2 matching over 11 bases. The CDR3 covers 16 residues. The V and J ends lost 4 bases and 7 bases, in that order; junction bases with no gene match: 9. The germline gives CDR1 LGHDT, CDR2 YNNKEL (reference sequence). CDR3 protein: CASSPRQGLAANEQFF. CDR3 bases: TGTGCCAGCAGCCCCAGACAGGGACTAGCGGCGAATGAGCAGTTCTTC.

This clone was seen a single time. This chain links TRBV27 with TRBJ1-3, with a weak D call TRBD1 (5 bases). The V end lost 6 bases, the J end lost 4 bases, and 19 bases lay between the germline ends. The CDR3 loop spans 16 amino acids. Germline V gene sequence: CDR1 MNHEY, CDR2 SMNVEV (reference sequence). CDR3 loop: CASSQKAGLSGNTIYF. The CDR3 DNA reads TGTGCCAGCAGCCAAAAGGCAGGGCTATCGGGAAACACCATATATTTT.

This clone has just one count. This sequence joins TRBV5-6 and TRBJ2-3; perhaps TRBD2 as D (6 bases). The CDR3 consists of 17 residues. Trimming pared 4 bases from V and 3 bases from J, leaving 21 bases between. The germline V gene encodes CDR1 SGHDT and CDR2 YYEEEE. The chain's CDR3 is CASSPGGWTRATDTQYF. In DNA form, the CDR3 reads TGTGCCAGCAGCCCTGGGGGGTGGACCCGAGCTACAGATACGCAGTATTTT.

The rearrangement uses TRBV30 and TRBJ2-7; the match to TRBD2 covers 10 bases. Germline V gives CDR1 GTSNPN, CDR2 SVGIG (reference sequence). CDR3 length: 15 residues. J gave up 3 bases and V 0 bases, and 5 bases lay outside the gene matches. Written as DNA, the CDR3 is TGTGCCTGGAGTGTACAAGCGGGGGGGTACTACGAGCAGTACTTC. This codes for CAWSVQAGGYYEQYF.

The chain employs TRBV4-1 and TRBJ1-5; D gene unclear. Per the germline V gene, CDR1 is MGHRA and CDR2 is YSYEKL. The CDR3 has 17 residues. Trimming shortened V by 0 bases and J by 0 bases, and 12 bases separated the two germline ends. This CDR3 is CASSQDPSGNSNQPQHF. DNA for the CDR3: TGCGCCAGCAGCCAAGATCCCAGCGGTAATAGCAATCAGCCCCAGCATTTT.

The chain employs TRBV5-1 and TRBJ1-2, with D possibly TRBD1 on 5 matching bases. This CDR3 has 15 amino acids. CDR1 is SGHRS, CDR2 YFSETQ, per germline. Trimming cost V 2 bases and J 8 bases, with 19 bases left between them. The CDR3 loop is CASSLEGAERRGYTF. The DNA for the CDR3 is TGCGCCAGCAGCTTAGAAGGGGCCGAAAGAAGAGGCTACACCTTC. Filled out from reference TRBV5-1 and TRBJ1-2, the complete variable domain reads KAGVTQTPRYLIKTRGQQVTLSCSPISGHRSVSWYQQTPGQGLQFLFEYFSETQRNKGNFPGRFSGRQFSNSRSEMNVSTLELGDSALYLCASSLEGAERRGYTFGSGTRLTVV.

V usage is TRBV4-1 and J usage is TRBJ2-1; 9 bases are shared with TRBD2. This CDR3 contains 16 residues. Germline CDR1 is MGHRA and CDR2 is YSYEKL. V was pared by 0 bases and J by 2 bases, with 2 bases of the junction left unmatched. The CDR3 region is CASSQEASGTYNEQFF. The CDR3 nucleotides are TGCGCCAGCAGCCAAGAGGCTAGCGGGACCTACAATGAGCAGTTCTTC.

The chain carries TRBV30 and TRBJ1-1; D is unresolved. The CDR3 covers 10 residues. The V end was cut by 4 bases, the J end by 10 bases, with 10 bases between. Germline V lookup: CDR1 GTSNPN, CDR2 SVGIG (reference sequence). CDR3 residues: CAWIQQRAFF. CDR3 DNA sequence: TGTGCCTGGATACAACAGAGAGCTTTCTTT.

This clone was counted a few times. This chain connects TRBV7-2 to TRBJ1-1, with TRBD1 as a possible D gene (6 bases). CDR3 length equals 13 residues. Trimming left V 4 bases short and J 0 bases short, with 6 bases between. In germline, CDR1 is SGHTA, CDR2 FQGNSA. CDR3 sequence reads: CASSYRVNTEAFF. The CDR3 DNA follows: TGTGCCAGCAGCTACAGGGTGAACACTGAAGCTTTCTTT.